This TCR beta chain derives from a study of CD8 T cells in ankylosing spondylitis. Broader study findings: Significant enrichment of disease-linked clones was reported in matched ankylosing spondylitis synovial fluid. There was a TCR beta motif, made of several highly homologous variants, that appeared characteristic of ankylosing spondylitis blood. In synovial fluid and blood from reactive arthritis, some motif variants were previously reported.

The sample holds many counts of this clonotype. Its antigen is unknown. This CDR3 has 15 residues. Trimming cost V 3 bases and J 5 bases, with 13 bases left between them. Germline CDR1 SGHTA, CDR2 FQGNSA. The TCR beta libraries were generated through quantitative 5'-RACE incorporating molecular barcodes. Using its own MiXCR run on the 5' RACE reads, TCRdb lists one record per CDR3 protein. Of about 64,000 distinct CDR3 sequences listed, 6.2% are singletons. The source material was synovial fluid, either unsorted or a sorted T cell fraction (not recorded which). The sequence came from a male donor with ankylosing spondylitis. This sequence joins TRBV7-2 and TRBJ2-2; the D is unclear. The CDR3 nucleotides read TGTGCCAGCAGCTTTGACCCGTTTTTAACCGGGGAGCTGTTTTTT. Translation gives CASSFDPFLTGELFF. The whole variable domain, remainder taken from reference TRBV7-2 and TRBJ2-2, is GAGVSQSPSNKVTEKGKDVELRCDPISGHTALYWYRQSLGQGLEFLIYFQGNSAPDKSGLPSDRFSAERTGGSVSTLTIQRTQQEDSAVYLCASSFDPFLTGELFFGEGSRLTVL.